The 18 T cell receptor beta chains below come from one sample, sequenced in a study of blood T cells in healthy people across ages. The second PCR ran about 6 to 12 cycles with a sample-barcoded 5' primer and J-beta primers. TCRdb re-analysed the 5' RACE reads in MiXCR, keeping a single row per CDR3 protein. The table lists over a million distinct CDR3 sequences, around 43% of them singletons. What was sequenced was blood. These TCRs come from a woman aged 60 to 75 in good health.

The chain is built from TRBV24-1 and TRBJ2-1, with a tentative D call TRBD2 (6 bases). The CDR3 is 20 residues long. V dropped 3 bases and J dropped 0 bases, with 23 bases sitting between them. In germline, CDR1 is KGHDR, CDR2 SFDVKD. This CDR3 is CATSDSLPGAGGGSYNEQFF. CDR3 DNA sequence: TGTGCCACCAGTGATAGCCTGCCGGGAGCTGGAGGAGGCTCCTACAATGAGCAGTTCTTC.

The chain combines TRBV12-3 or TRBV12-4 with TRBJ1-4, with 7 positions matching TRBD1. This CDR3 has 15 residues. V shed 5 bases and J 8 bases; nucleotides not matched to a gene: 11. The CDR3 DNA sequence: TGTGCCAGCAGTGTTGACAGGGAGGTGGACGAAAAACTGTTTTTT. Its protein is CASSVDREVDEKLFF.

J is TRBJ2-5 and V is TRBV11-1, with D possibly being TRBD2 (6 bases). This CDR3 spans 16 amino acids. Germline CDR1 reads SGHAT; CDR2 reads FQDESV (reference sequence). The V and J ends lost 7 bases and 2 bases respectively, with 20 bases between them. CDR3 protein: CASKPYIGGGQETQYF. The DNA for the CDR3 is TGTGCCAGCAAACCTTATATTGGGGGAGGTCAAGAGACCCAGTACTTC.

The sample holds one count of this clonotype. J is TRBJ2-7 and V is TRBV5-4, with 7 bases fitting TRBD2. CDR3 length: 15 amino acids. CDR1 SGHNT and CDR2 YYREEE come from the germline V gene (reference sequence). V trimming: 2 bases; J trimming: 5 bases; junction bases outside the gene matches: 10. For the CDR3, the DNA is TGTGCCAGCAGCTTAGGCGGGAGAACACTCCACGAGCAGTACTTC. This translates into CASSLGGRTLHEQYF.

The chain has TRBV27 and TRBJ2-5; 10 nucleotides align to TRBD1. V gave up 6 bases and J gave up 7 bases; unmatched junction bases: 8. Germline values: CDR1 MNHEY, CDR2 SMNVEV (reference sequence). The length of the CDR3 is 14 residues. Here the CDR3 DNA reads TGTGCCAGCAGGGGAAGACAGGGGGCAGGGACCCAGTACTTC. It is translated as CASRGRQGAGTQYF.

The V gene is TRBV6-4, the J gene TRBJ1-1, with D possibly matching TRBD1 (5 bases). The CDR3 has 18 residues. Between the trimmed V and J ends, which lost 9 bases and 0 bases, there was a span of 26 bases. Germline CDR1 is MRHNA and CDR2 is SNTAGT. DNA of the CDR3: TGTGCCAGAAGAAACACAAACGAGGGACGACCTCTGAACACTGAAGCTTTCTTT. Protein sequence: CARRNTNEGRPLNTEAFF.

This clonotype was counted between two and nine times. The chain is built from TRBV21-1 and TRBJ2-7; the D call in the table, TRBD1, was not verified against the DNA. TRBV21-1 is a documented pseudogene. CDR3 length: 14 amino acids. For the CDR3, the DNA is TGTGCCAGCAGCAAAATCGGACGGGGGTACGAGCAGTACTTC. Protein sequence: CASSKIGRGYEQYF.

The V call is TRBV20-1, the J call TRBJ2-2; possibly TRBD2 for D (5 bases). CDR3 length equals 15 residues. The germline gives CDR1 DFQATT, CDR2 SNEGSKA (reference sequence). V was cut by 3 bases and J by 7 bases, with 18 bases left in between. CDR3 region: CSARSAARRGGELFF. The CDR3 coding sequence is TGCAGTGCTAGGAGTGCGGCCCGCCGGGGCGGGGAGCTGTTTTTT.

The J gene is TRBJ2-3, the V gene TRBV7-3; D gene unclear. The CDR3 loop spans 14 amino acids. Per the germline V gene, CDR1 is SGHTA and CDR2 is FQGTGA. The V and J ends lost 2 bases and 3 bases respectively, with 9 bases between them. The CDR3 coding sequence is TGTGCCAGCAGCTTACAACCCACGACAGATACGCAGTATTTT. As protein: CASSLQPTTDTQYF.

This sequence joins TRBV20-1 and TRBJ2-7; D may be TRBD2 (6 bases). CDR1 DFQATT and CDR2 SNEGSKA come from the germline V gene (reference sequence). V shed 3 bases and J shed 3 bases, with 12 bases lying between them. The CDR3 sequence is 13 residues long. This CDR3 is CSARVAGRYEQYF. Here the CDR3 DNA reads TGCAGTGCTAGGGTTGCGGGGCGCTACGAGCAGTACTTC.

In its sample, this clonotype was seen many times. V usage is TRBV29-1 and J usage is TRBJ2-3, with no clear D. The CDR3 contains 11 residues. Germline V gene data show CDR1 as SQVTM and CDR2 as ANQGSEA. V was cut by 2 bases and J by 5 bases, with 5 bases left in between. The CDR3 sequence is CSVEHGDTQYF. The CDR3 DNA reads TGCAGCGTTGAACACGGAGATACGCAGTATTTT.

About this clonotype itself: An end of the junction differs from the germline gene, which may be a read error. V and J are TRBV20-1 and TRBJ1-1; D call uncertain. Germline lookup yields CDR1 DFQATT and CDR2 SNEGSKA (reference sequence). This CDR3 contains 11 residues. CDR3 sequence (DNA): TGCAGTGGGAAAGAGAACACTGAGGCTTTCTTT. Its translation: CSGKENTEAFF.

This clonotype was seen more than once but under ten times. The chain has TRBV24-1 and TRBJ2-7; TRBD1 agrees at 10 bases. The CDR3 is made up of 15 amino acids. V was clipped by 2 bases and J by 3 bases; unmatched bases: 3. Germline V lookup: CDR1 KGHDR, CDR2 SFDVKD. The CDR3 loop is CATSDSRTGGYEQYF. In DNA form, the CDR3 reads TGTGCCACCAGTGATTCTCGGACAGGGGGCTACGAGCAGTACTTC.

The chain uses TRBV5-1 and TRBJ1-1; a weak D match, TRBD1 (5 bases). Germline values: CDR1 SGHRS, CDR2 YFSETQ. V lost 0 bases, J lost 4 bases, and 13 bases lay in between. The CDR3 contains 15 residues. In DNA, the CDR3 is TGCGCCAGCAGCTTGGGTGGTGTAGGGACCACTGAAGCTTTCTTT. It is translated as CASSLGGVGTTEAFF.

The gene calls are TRBV7-2 and TRBJ2-1; D not resolved. This CDR3 contains 18 residues. CDR1 and CDR2 from the germline V gene are SGHTA and FQGNSA. V gave up 1 base and J gave up 7 bases, with 23 bases separating them. CDR3 in DNA: TGTGCCAGCAGCTTAGGTGCCGCCGTCCGTTGGTTCGGAAATGAGCAGTTCTTC. Protein sequence: CASSLGAAVRWFGNEQFF.

V usage is TRBV5-1 and J usage is TRBJ1-2; D gene unclear. Germline V gives CDR1 SGHRS, CDR2 YFSETQ. Trimming pared 2 bases from V and 1 base from J, leaving 15 bases between. This CDR3 has 16 residues. The CDR3 is CASSLDTASLNYGYTF. The CDR3 bases are TGCGCCAGCAGCTTAGACACAGCATCACTTAACTATGGCTACACCTTC.

This clonotype was counted only a few times. The rearrangement joins TRBV10-3 to TRBJ1-1, with D perhaps TRBD1 (5 bases). The V and J ends lost 4 bases and 5 bases respectively, with 14 bases between them. Germline CDR1 reads ENHRY; CDR2 reads SYGVKD. The CDR3 spans 14 residues. CDR3 DNA: TGTGCCATCAGTGCCGGGGACCCTAGGACTGAAGCTTTCTTT. It codes for CAISAGDPRTEAFF.

This clonotype turned up a few times. The V gene is TRBV14, the J gene TRBJ1-2; D not resolved. Trimming removed 2 bases from V and 13 bases from J, with 11 bases in between. Germline CDR1 reads SGHDN; CDR2 reads FVKESK. The CDR3 has 11 residues. The CDR3 loop reads CASSQTISFTF. The CDR3 coding sequence is TGTGCCAGCAGCCAAACTATATCATTCACCTTC.